This T cell receptor beta chain is from a study of shared clonotypes between healthy human individuals. Study details: Sampling drew on donors who were a couple of women and three men aged 18 to 49. For every donor, three CD4 naive, three CD4 memory, two CD8 naive and one CD8 memory plates were used.

Per the authors' pipeline: ImmunoSEQ supplied junction-only sequences lacking quality scores, so filtering was different. TCRdb's copy holds only in-frame clones and misses some; the assay was immunoSEQ multiplex PCR. V and J calls and clone size follow that table, whereas D and trimming were derived from the DNA. The sample yields 2 million to 2.5 million clones, about 95% seen once. Note on this clone: What it recognizes is unknown.

Points from the study as a whole: Naive CD4 clonotypes were shared across several donors at 4% to 5%.

CD45RO-negative, CCR7-positively selected cells formed the naive CD8 fraction, excluding terminally differentiated effector memory CD45RA+ cells. The sample was naive CD8+ T cells sorted from blood. This TCR was recovered from a man aged 18 to 30 in good health.

The CDR3 protein is CASSHLTADSGANVLTF. CDR3 DNA: TGTGCCAGCAGCCACCTGACCGCCGACTCTGGGGCCAACGTCCTGACTTTC. J is TRBJ2-6 and V is TRBV5-4, with no clear D. The CDR3 covers 17 residues. V dropped 4 bases and J dropped 0 bases, with 14 bases sitting between them. The germline CDR1 and CDR2 sequences are SGHNT and YYREEE (reference sequence). Supplemented by reference TRBV5-4 and TRBJ2-6, the full variable domain reads ETGVTQSPTHLIKTRGQQVTLRCSSQSGHNTVSWYQQALGQGPQFIFQYYREEENGRGNFPPRFSGLQFPNYSSELNVNALELDDSALYLCASSHLTADSGANVLTFGAGSRLTVL.